Sequencing of this T cell receptor beta chain was carried out in a study of cytomegalovirus exposure and HLA in healthy donors. Whole-study findings and limits: Further analysis, carried out later, found HLA-associated TCR beta chains more clonally expanded than equally common other chains.

The V gene's germline CDR1 is MDHEN and CDR2 SYDVKM. This CDR3 has 13 amino acids. The germline V and J ends were trimmed by 4 bases and 3 bases, with 9 bases remaining between them. Among the donors, all were healthy bone marrow donors. Primers: 60 Vbeta forward and 13 Jbeta reverse. Using immunoSEQ multiplex PCR, the repertoire was profiled, and TCRdb retains in-frame clones only, with some absent. Here the sample table reports about 120,000 clones. A word on this clone: Its antigen is unknown.

This chain joins TRBV28 and TRBJ1-2; D is perhaps TRBD1 (6 bases). This TCR came from a woman aged 40 to 50 in good health and CMV-seropositive. The sequenced material came from PBMCs. Written as DNA, the CDR3 is TGTGCCAGCAGTTCACGGACAGACTATGGCTACACCTTC. Amino acid sequence: CASSSRTDYGYTF.